The 10 T cell receptor beta chains given below trace back to one sample, sequenced in a study of neoadjuvant anti-PD-1 for oral cavity cancer (dated by TCRdb to the early 2020s). The library was produced with the immunoSEQ multiplex PCR assay. TCRdb obtained this table from immuneACCESS and retained in-frame rearrangements with V and J assigned. These tables miss some clones; where compared with another copy, unresolved V genes account for less than half of the shortfall, and the remainder is unexplained. A total of 68,000 or so clones appear in this sample, around 84% of them only once. Nearly 3.5% of the sample is held by the ten biggest clonotypes. The time point label, as the study defines it: after neoadjuvant nivolumab, at surgical resection. The sequences come from PBMCs, collected after nivolumab (anti-PD-1) treatment. These receptor sequences come from a person aged 40 to 85 with oral cavity squamous cell carcinoma.

The chain combines TRBV6-6 with TRBJ1-2, with D hard to call. Deletions cut 5 bases from V and 8 bases from J, with 12 bases between. The CDR3 loop spans 12 amino acids. CDR1 is MNHNY and CDR2 is SVGAGI in the germline V gene (reference sequence). This CDR3 is CASSPSEYGYTF. The CDR3 bases are TGTGCCAGCAGTCCCTCGGAGTACGGCTACACCTTC.

The chain combines TRBV19 with TRBJ1-4; 9 bases align to TRBD1. The CDR3 has 15 residues. V was pared by 10 bases and J by 13 bases, with 19 bases of the junction left unmatched. Germline V CDR1 and CDR2: LNHDA, SQIVND (reference sequence). The CDR3 reads CATATVGDRVEGLFF. The CDR3 DNA reads TGTGCCACCGCAACGGTCGGGGACAGGGTAGAAGGACTGTTTTTT.

The chain combines TRBV13 with TRBJ2-7, with D uncertain. Between the trimmed V and J ends, which lost 4 bases and 4 bases, there was a span of 17 bases. In germline, CDR1 is PRHDT, CDR2 FYEKMQ (reference sequence). This CDR3 region has 15 residues. CDR3 amino acids: CASSSKTATRYEQYF. The DNA of the CDR3 is TGTGCCAGCAGCTCAAAGACTGCTACGAGGTACGAGCAGTACTTC.

The chain employs TRBV7-9 and TRBJ2-5; D possibly uses TRBD1 or TRBD2 (5 bases each). In germline, CDR1 is SEHNR, CDR2 FQNEAQ (reference sequence). The CDR3 has 13 amino acids. V lost 2 bases to trimming and J lost 3 bases, with 7 bases between them. CDR3 sequence reads: CASSLRGEETQYF. DNA for the CDR3: TGTGCCAGCAGCTTACGAGGGGAAGAGACCCAGTACTTC.

CDR3 protein: CASSFLGTSGETQYF. The CDR3 DNA reads TGTGCCAGCAGTTTCCTCGGGACTAGCGGAGAGACCCAGTACTTC. The chain uses TRBV28 and TRBJ2-5, with 11 positions matching TRBD2. CDR3 size: 15 residues. Germline lookup yields CDR1 MDHEN and CDR2 SYDVKM. The V and J ends lost 3 bases and 4 bases, in that order; junction bases with no gene match: 4.

V usage is TRBV29-1 and J usage is TRBJ2-5, with 7 nucleotides matching TRBD2. The ends lost 4 bases at V and 7 bases at J; junction bases unmatched: 15. This CDR3 has 15 amino acids. Germline V CDR1 and CDR2: SQVTM, ANQGSEA. The CDR3 DNA follows: TGCAGCGTTGGTTATGCTAGCAGGGAGGGAGTGACCCAGTACTTC. It encodes CSVGYASREGVTQYF.

Worth noting for this clone: Compared with germline, one end of the junction differs, possibly owing to a read error. The CDR3 region has the DNA TGTGCTAGCAGCTTAGGATCGGGGGGGCAAGAGACCCAGTACTTC. Its translation is CASSLGSGGQETQYF. The rearrangement links TRBV7-7 to TRBJ2-5; TRBD2 agrees at 8 bases. This CDR3 has 15 residues. Germline V gene data show CDR1 as SSHAT and CDR2 as FNYEAQ (reference sequence).

V and J are TRBV5-5 and TRBJ1-1; 9 positions match TRBD1. This CDR3 is 14 amino acids long. Trimming cost V 4 bases and J 1 base; bases outside gene matches: 2. The germline CDR1 and CDR2 sequences are SGHKS and YYEKEE (reference sequence). CDR3 sequence reads: CASSLDRGNTEAFF. In nucleotides, the CDR3 is TGTGCCAGCAGCCTGGACAGGGGGAACACTGAAGCTTTCTTT.

The chain uses TRBV7-6 and TRBJ2-7; D unclear. V shed 4 bases and J shed 6 bases, with 16 bases lying between them. This CDR3 spans 14 amino acids. Germline values: CDR1 SGHVS, CDR2 FNYEAQ. The CDR3 sequence: CASSSDSRLSEQYF. The DNA for the CDR3 is TGTGCCAGCAGCTCCGACTCCCGGTTGAGCGAGCAGTACTTC.

The chain couples TRBV2 to TRBJ2-3; D remains unclear. Germline V lookup: CDR1 SNHLY, CDR2 FYNNEI. V was shortened by 3 bases and J by 2 bases, with 15 bases between the two germline ends. The CDR3 is made up of 16 amino acids. For the CDR3, the DNA is TGTGCCAGCAGTGATGGAAAAGCTGGTTTCACAGATACGCAGTATTTT. This codes for CASSDGKAGFTDTQYF.